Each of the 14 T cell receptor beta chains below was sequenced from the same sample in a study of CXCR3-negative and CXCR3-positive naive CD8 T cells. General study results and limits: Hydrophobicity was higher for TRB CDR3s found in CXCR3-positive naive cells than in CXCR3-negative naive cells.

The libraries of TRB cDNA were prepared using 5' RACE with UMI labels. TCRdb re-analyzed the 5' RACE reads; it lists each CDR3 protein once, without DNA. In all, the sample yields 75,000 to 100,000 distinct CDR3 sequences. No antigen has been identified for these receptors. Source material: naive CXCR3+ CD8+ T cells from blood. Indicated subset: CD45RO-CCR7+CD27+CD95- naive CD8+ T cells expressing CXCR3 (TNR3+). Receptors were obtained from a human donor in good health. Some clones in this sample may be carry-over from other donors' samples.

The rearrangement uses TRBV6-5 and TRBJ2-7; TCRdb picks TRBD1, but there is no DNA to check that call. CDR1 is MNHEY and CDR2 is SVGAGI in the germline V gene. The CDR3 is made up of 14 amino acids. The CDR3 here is CASSYGRGQDEQYF.

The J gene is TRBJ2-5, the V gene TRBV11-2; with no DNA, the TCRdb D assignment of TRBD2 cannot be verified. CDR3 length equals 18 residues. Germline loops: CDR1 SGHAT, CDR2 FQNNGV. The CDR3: CASSLDGWLADTQETQYF.

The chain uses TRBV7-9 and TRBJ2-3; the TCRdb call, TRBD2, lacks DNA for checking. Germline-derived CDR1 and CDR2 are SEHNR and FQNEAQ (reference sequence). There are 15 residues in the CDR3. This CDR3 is CASSVGLTSTDTQYF.

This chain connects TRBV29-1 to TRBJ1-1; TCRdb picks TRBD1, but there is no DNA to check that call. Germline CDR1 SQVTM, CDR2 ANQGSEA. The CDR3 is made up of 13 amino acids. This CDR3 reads CSVPQQGNTEAFF.

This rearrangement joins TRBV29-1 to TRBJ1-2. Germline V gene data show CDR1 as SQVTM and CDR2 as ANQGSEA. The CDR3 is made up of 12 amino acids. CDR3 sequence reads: CSVTASGGGYTF.

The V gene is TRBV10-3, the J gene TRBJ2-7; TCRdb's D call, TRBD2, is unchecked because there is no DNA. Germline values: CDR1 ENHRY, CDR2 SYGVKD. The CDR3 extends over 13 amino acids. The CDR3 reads CAIAAGGSYEQYF.

CDR3 protein: CSVGMGFGANVLTF. The V call is TRBV29-1, the J call TRBJ2-6. CDR1 and CDR2 (germline): SQVTM, ANQGSEA. This CDR3 contains 14 residues.

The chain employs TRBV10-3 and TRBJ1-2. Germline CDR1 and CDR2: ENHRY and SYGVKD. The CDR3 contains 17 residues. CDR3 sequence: CAISTKQGHNTHYGYTF.

The CDR3 reads CSVERQGSSYNEQFF. The rearrangement uses TRBV29-1 and TRBJ2-1; the TCRdb call, TRBD2, lacks DNA for checking. CDR1 SQVTM and CDR2 ANQGSEA come from the germline V gene. CDR3 length: 15 residues.

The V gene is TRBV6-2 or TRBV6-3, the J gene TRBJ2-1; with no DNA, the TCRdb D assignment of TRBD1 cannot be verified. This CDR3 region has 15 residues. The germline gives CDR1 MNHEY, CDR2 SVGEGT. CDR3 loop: CASSPQGAGINEQFF.

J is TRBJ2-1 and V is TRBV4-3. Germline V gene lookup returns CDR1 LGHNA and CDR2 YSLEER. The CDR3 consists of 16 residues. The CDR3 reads CASSPVGQIFYNEQFF.

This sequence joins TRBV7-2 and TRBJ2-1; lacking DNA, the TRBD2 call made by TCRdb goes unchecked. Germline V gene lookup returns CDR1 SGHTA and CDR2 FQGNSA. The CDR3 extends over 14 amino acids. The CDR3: CASSLGTSLNEQFF.

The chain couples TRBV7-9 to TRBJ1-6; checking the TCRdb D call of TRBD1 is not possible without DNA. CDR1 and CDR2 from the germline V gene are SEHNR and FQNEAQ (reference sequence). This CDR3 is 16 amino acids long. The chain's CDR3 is CASSSGTEVYNSPLHF. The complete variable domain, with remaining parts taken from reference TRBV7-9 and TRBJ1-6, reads DTGVSQNPRHKITKRGQNVTFRCDPISEHNRLYWYRQTLGQGPEFLTYFQNEAQLEKSRLLSDRFSAERPKGSFSTLEIQRTEQGDSAMYLCASSSGTEVYNSPLHFGNGTRLTVT.

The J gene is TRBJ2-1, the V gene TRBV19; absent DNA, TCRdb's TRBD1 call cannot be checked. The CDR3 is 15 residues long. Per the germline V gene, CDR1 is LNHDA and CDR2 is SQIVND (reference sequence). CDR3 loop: CASSPSGQGYNEQFF. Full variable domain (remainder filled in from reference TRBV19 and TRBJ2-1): DGGITQSPKYLFRKEGQNVTLSCEQNLNHDAMYWYRQDPGQGLRLIYYSQIVNDFQKGDIAEGYSVSREKKESFPLTVTSAQKNPTAFYLCASSPSGQGYNEQFFGPGTRLTVL.